The 15 T cell receptor beta chains below all came from one sample that was sequenced in a study of T-cell memory formation after mild COVID-19. TCRdb passed the 5' RACE reads through MiXCR, listing each CDR3 protein once. This table has 530,000 or so distinct CDR3 sequences, 17% appearing once. The specimen sequenced was PBMCs or a T cell subset sorted from them (not recorded which). The receptors were gathered from an adult woman who had mild COVID-19 (a few samples of this study predate the infection). Cell type and time point are not known.

The chain combines TRBV2 with TRBJ2-1; perhaps TRBD2 as D (6 bases). The CDR3 is 13 amino acids. Germline V gene lookup returns CDR1 SNHLY and CDR2 FYNNEI. V gave up 4 bases and J gave up 8 bases, with 12 bases separating them. CDR3 sequence (DNA): TGTGCCAGCAGTGGAGGAGGGGATCATGAGCAGTTCTTC. It yields the protein CASSGGGDHEQFF. Full variable domain (missing parts from reference TRBV2 and TRBJ2-1): EPEVTQTPSHQVTQMGQEVILRCVPISNHLYFYWYRQILGQKVEFLVSFYNNEISEKSEIFDDQFSVERPDGSNFTLKIRSTKLEDSAMYFCASSGGGDHEQFFGPGTRLTVL.

The V gene is TRBV10-2, the J gene TRBJ1-1; unclear D gene. Germline V gene data show CDR1 as WSHSY and CDR2 as SAAADI. CDR3 length equals 13 residues. V lost 2 bases and J 5 bases, leaving 9 bases between the germline ends. CDR3 loop: CASSEGPGTEAFF. The CDR3 DNA reads as TGCGCCAGCAGTGAGGGTCCGGGAACTGAAGCTTTCTTT.

This chain uses TRBV6-1 with TRBJ1-4; TRBD1 matches 9 bases. The CDR3 runs 16 residues. The J segment lost 2 bases and the V segment lost 5 bases, leaving 6 bases of the junction unmatched. Looked up from germline, CDR1 is MNHNS and CDR2 is SASEGT. The CDR3 loop is CASSRHRGPTNEKLFF. In nucleotides, the CDR3 is TGTGCCAGCAGTCGACACAGGGGGCCTACTAATGAAAAACTGTTTTTT.

This clonotype was seen repeatedly, ten times or more. This chain connects TRBV5-1 to TRBJ1-6; TRBD1 might be the D (6 bases). Deletions cut 4 bases from V and 5 bases from J, with 13 bases between. This CDR3 spans 15 amino acids. Germline V gene sequence: CDR1 SGHRS, CDR2 YFSETQ. For the CDR3, the DNA is TGCGCCAGCAGCCTACAGGGTCTGGATAATTCACCCCTCCACTTT. Translation gives CASSLQGLDNSPLHF. The whole variable domain, remainder taken from reference TRBV5-1 and TRBJ1-6, is KAGVTQTPRYLIKTRGQQVTLSCSPISGHRSVSWYQQTPGQGLQFLFEYFSETQRNKGNFPGRFSGRQFSNSRSEMNVSTLELGDSALYLCASSLQGLDNSPLHFGNGTRLTVT.

This clonotype was detected a few times. The rearrangement joins TRBV20-1 to TRBJ1-1, with D possibly being TRBD1 (5 bases). Trimming removed 1 base at V and 1 base at J, with 10 bases between. The CDR3 length is 14 residues. CDR1 is DFQATT, CDR2 SNEGSKA, per germline (reference sequence). The CDR3 bases are TGCAGTGCTAGAGGGGGCAGGCGGAACACTGAAGCTTTCTTT. Protein sequence: CSARGGRRNTEAFF.

The chain couples TRBV6-4 to TRBJ2-5, with 8 bases fitting TRBD2. The CDR3 length is 13 residues. J gave up 5 bases and V 11 bases, and 10 bases lay outside the gene matches. Per the germline V gene, CDR1 is MRHNA and CDR2 is SNTAGT. CDR3 in amino acids: CAWIAGRGETQYF. CDR3 sequence (DNA): TGTGCCTGGATAGCGGGGCGTGGGGAGACCCAGTACTTC.

This clonotype was seen more than once but under ten times. V and J are TRBV3-1 and TRBJ2-7; D is uncertain. The CDR3 has 16 residues. V was trimmed by 0 bases and J by 3 bases, leaving 15 bases between them. Germline CDR1 and CDR2: LGHDT and YNNKEL (reference sequence). CDR3: CASSQEVAVPVYEQYF. For the CDR3, the DNA is TGTGCCAGCAGCCAAGAAGTGGCGGTTCCTGTCTACGAGCAGTACTTC.

The V call is TRBV24-1, the J call TRBJ2-7; 7 bases are a match to TRBD1. The CDR3 loop spans 13 amino acids. With V trimmed by 5 bases and J by 3 bases, 3 bases remained unmatched. Germline assignment: CDR1 KGHDR and CDR2 SFDVKD. The DNA for the CDR3 is TGTGCCACCAGTGCCAGGACAGGCTACGAGCAGTACTTC. Translation: CATSARTGYEQYF.

This clonotype was picked up many times. This chain joins TRBV7-2 and TRBJ2-1; 8 positions match TRBD1. The CDR3 is 15 amino acids. The V and J ends lost 3 bases and 1 base, in that order; junction bases with no gene match: 2. Germline lookup yields CDR1 SGHTA and CDR2 FQGNSA. The CDR3 DNA reads as TGTGCCAGCAGCTTGCAGGGGGCGTCCTACAATGAGCAGTTCTTC. Its translation: CASSLQGASYNEQFF.

This clonotype was counted between two and nine times. The junction does not match germline at one end; this may be a read error. The chain joins TRBV30 to TRBJ2-1, with 13 bases identical to TRBD2. Per germline, CDR1 GTSNPN and CDR2 SVGIG (reference sequence). This CDR3 comprises 14 residues. For the CDR3, the DNA is TGTGCCGGGAGACTAGCGGGGGGTCACAATGAGCAGTTCTTC. It is translated as CAGRLAGGHNEQFF.

The V call is TRBV7-6, the J call TRBJ2-7; a weak D match, TRBD2 (7 bases). This CDR3 region has 16 residues. From germline, CDR1 is SGHVS and CDR2 FNYEAQ. V dropped 1 base and J dropped 7 bases, with 20 bases sitting between them. CDR3 protein: CASSLGPVGGLGEQYF. The CDR3 DNA follows: TGTGCCAGCAGCTTAGGTCCCGTCGGGGGGCTCGGGGAGCAGTACTTC.

This clonotype was counted a few times. The chain couples TRBV24-1 to TRBJ2-1; maybe TRBD2 (6 bases). Germline-derived CDR1 and CDR2 are KGHDR and SFDVKD. The CDR3 runs 13 residues. V lost 6 bases, J lost 8 bases, and 13 bases lay in between. CDR3 amino acids: CATSLSGPHEQFF. The CDR3 DNA is TGTGCCACCAGTTTGAGCGGGCCCCATGAGCAGTTCTTC.

In its sample, this clonotype was seen a few times. V usage is TRBV3-1 and J usage is TRBJ2-5; no firm D call. This CDR3 comprises 13 residues. CDR1 LGHDT and CDR2 YNNKEL come from the germline V gene (reference sequence). Trimming cost V 3 bases and J 5 bases, with 10 bases left between them. The CDR3 DNA reads as TGTGCCAGCAGCCACATCCGGACGGAGACCCAGTACTTC. Protein: CASSHIRTETQYF.

This CDR3 is CASSGAGAYEQFF. The CDR3 DNA reads TGTGCCAGCAGTGGAGCGGGAGCCTATGAGCAGTTCTTC. The J gene is TRBJ2-1, the V gene TRBV25-1; 8 positions match TRBD2. CDR3 length: 13 amino acids. Per the germline V gene, CDR1 is MGHDK and CDR2 is SYGVNS. Trimming cost V 4 bases and J 8 bases; bases outside gene matches: 4.

CDR3 protein: CAISAGQAKNTEAFF. The CDR3 DNA sequence: TGTGCCATCAGTGCGGGACAGGCCAAGAACACTGAAGCTTTCTTT. The V call is TRBV10-3, the J call TRBJ1-1; 8 nucleotides align to TRBD1. Germline loops: CDR1 ENHRY, CDR2 SYGVKD. V gave up 4 bases and J gave up 1 base; unmatched junction bases: 5. The CDR3 contains 15 residues.